This T cell receptor (beta chain) was obtained from a study of graft-versus-host responses after intestinal transplantation. At the level of the study: The recipients all started with anti-thymocyte globulin induction and then took tacrolimus and steroids for about 3 years.

As regards this clone: Its antigen remains unknown.

Profiled with immunoSEQ multiplex PCR; TCRdb holds only in-frame clones, not every one. Seen here are about 94,000 clones, roughly 90% observed once, and the top ten hold around 0.49%. General study points: The study associated peak circulating GvH clone levels with early post-transplant HvG declines.

The specimen was unstimulated CD8+ T cells sorted from spleen or lymph node cells, collected before intestinal transplant. The clonotype comes from a human donor who received an intestinal transplant.

The CDR3 sequence is CASSFSGTGGTEAFF. The DNA for the CDR3 is TGTGCCAGCAGTTTTTCCGGGACAGGGGGCACTGAAGCTTTCTTT. The chain has TRBV27 and TRBJ1-1, with TRBD1 matching 11 bases. The CDR3 contains 15 residues. Trimming at V came to 3 bases and at J to 4 bases, leaving 4 bases not matched to a gene. Germline CDR1 reads MNHEY; CDR2 reads SMNVEV (reference sequence).